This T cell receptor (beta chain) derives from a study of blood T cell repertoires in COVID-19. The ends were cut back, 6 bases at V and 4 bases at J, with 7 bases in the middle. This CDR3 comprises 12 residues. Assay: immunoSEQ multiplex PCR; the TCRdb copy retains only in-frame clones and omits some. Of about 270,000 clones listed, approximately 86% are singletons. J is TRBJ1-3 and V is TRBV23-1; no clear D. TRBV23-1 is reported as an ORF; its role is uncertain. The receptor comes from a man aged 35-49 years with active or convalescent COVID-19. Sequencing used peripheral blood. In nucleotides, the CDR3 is TGCGCCAGCAGGACAAACGGAAACACCATATATTTT. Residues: CASRTNGNTIYF.